Sequencing of this T cell receptor beta chain was carried out in a study of blood T cell repertoires in COVID-19. As for the study in general: Specimens from acute and convalescent COVID-19 originated in the United States, Italy and Spain.

In the original workflow: From reference gene primer amplification, estimates of nucleated cell counts were derived. Some clones are missing from TCRdb's copy, which holds only in-frame ones; the method was immunoSEQ multiplex PCR. V and J calls and clone size follow that table, whereas D and trimming were derived from the DNA. The repertoire holds approximately 220,000 clones, with 85% to 90% as singletons. With 1 base clipped from V and 7 bases from J, the junction kept 10 bases outside the gene matches. The germline V gene encodes CDR1 SGHVS and CDR2 FQNEAQ. The CDR3 loop spans 16 amino acids. The age range of participants was about 18 to 90 years, with residence in about two dozen US areas.

The rearrangement uses TRBV7-8 and TRBJ1-5, with 7 bases identical to TRBD1. Sequences were obtained from PBMCs or T cells enriched from blood (not recorded which). This TCR was sampled from a man between 25 and 39 years old who had been exposed to COVID-19. The CDR3 reads CASSLERDSRYQPQHF. The CDR3 bases are TGTGCCAGCAGCTTAGAGAGGGACAGCCGCTACCAGCCCCAGCATTTT.